This TCR beta chain comes out of a study of cytomegalovirus exposure and HLA in healthy donors. There were likely unrecorded immune exposures, though donors were nominally healthy when sampled. PCR employed 60 Vbeta and 13 Jbeta primers. Clones were sequenced by immunoSEQ multiplex PCR, and TCRdb holds only the in-frame ones, with some missing. This table has fewer than 130,000 clones, 60% to 75% appearing once. The sequence came from a man in his forties in good health and CMV-seropositive. The sample comprised PBMCs.

CDR3 loop: CASSIGGLAVVEQFF. CDR3 coding DNA: TGTGCCAGTAGTATAGGGGGACTAGCGGTCGTGGAGCAGTTCTTC. The chain uses TRBV19 and TRBJ2-1; 11 bases are a match to TRBD2. The CDR3 is 15 residues long. CDR1 and CDR2 (germline): LNHDA, SQIVND (reference sequence). V was pared by 1 base and J by 10 bases, with 6 bases of the junction left unmatched.